This T cell receptor beta chain was identified in a study of early T cells in non-severe SARS-CoV-2 infection. The CDR3 sequence is 13 residues long. From germline, CDR1 is ENHRY and CDR2 SYGVKD. V lost 7 bases to trimming and J lost 5 bases; unmatched junction nucleotides: 6. Molecules of cDNA were individually given unique molecular identifiers that were attached to them. Via MiXCR, TCRdb re-called the 5' RACE reads, giving one row per CDR3 protein. The top ten clones hold 10% of a sample with 30,000 to 45,000 distinct CDR3 sequences, 3% to 4.5% of them seen once. The chain has TRBV10-3 and TRBJ2-7, with 9 bases that match TRBD1. The sequencing input was whole blood. The clonotype was recovered from an adult who was a healthcare worker with PCR-confirmed SARS-CoV-2 infection or an uninfected control (not recorded which). CDR3 in amino acids: CAITRTGENEQYF. As DNA, the CDR3 is TGTGCCATCACTCGGACAGGGGAGAACGAGCAGTACTTC.